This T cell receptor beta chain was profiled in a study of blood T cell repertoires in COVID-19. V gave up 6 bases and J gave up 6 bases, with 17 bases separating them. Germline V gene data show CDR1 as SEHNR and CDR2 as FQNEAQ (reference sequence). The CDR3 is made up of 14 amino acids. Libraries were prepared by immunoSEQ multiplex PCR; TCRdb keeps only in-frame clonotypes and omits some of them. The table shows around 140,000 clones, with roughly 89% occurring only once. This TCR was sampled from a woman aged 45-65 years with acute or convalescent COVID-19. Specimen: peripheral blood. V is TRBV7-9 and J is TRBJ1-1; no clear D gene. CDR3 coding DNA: TGTGCCAGCAGTCCCCCTCGAGTCCGGTCTGAAGCTTTCTTT. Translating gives CASSPPRVRSEAFF.